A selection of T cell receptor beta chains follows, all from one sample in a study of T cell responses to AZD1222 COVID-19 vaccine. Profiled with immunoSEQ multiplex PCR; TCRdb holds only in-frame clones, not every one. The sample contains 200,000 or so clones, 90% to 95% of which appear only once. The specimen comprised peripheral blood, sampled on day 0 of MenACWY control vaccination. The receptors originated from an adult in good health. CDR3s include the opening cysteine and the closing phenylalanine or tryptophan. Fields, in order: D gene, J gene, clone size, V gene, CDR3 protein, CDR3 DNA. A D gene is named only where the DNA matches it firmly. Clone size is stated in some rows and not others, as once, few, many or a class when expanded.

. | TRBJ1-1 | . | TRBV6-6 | CASNPHKGQITEAFF | TGTGCCAGCAACCCCCACAAGGGTCAAATCACTGAAGCTTTCTTT
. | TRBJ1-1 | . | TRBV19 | CASSSPGHLNTEAFF | TGTGCCAGTAGTTCACCGGGACACTTGAACACTGAAGCTTTCTTT
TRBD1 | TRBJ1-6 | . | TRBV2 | CASREQGAGNSPLHF | TGTGCCAGCAGGGAACAGGGGGCGGGGAATTCACCCCTCCACTTT
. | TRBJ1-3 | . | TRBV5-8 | CASSLKSSGNTIYF | TGTGCCAGCAGCCTCAAGAGCTCTGGAAACACCATATATTTT
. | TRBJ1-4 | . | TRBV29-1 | CSVVTPNEKLFF | TGCAGCGTCGTGACTCCTAATGAAAAACTGTTTTTT
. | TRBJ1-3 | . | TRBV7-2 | CASSLGSWDTIYF | TGTGCCAGCAGCTTGGGTTCTTGGGACACCATATATTTT
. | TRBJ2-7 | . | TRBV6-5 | CASSYAPAYEQYF | TGTGCCAGCAGTTACGCCCCAGCCTACGAGCAGTACTTC
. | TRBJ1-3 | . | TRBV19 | CASSPTGTTSGNTIYF | TGTGCCAGTAGTCCTACTGGGACAACCTCTGGAAACACCATATATTTT
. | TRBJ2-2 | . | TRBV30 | CAWSRSGRSDTGELFF | TGTGCCTGGAGTCGCTCAGGGAGGTCGGACACCGGGGAGCTGTTTTTT
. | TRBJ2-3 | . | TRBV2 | CASNDLRGENTQYF | TGTGCCAGCAACGACTTGAGGGGGGAAAATACGCAGTATTTT
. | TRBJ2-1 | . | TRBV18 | CASSPQTGRNEQFF | TGTGCCAGCTCACCACAAACGGGGCGCAATGAGCAGTTCTTC
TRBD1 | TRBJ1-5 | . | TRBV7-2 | CASSGYGTGHQPQHF | TGTGCCAGCAGCGGATACGGGACAGGGCATCAGCCCCAGCATTTT
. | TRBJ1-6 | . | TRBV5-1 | CASSQGRTYNSPLHF | TGCGCCAGCAGCCAAGGGCGCACCTATAATTCACCCCTCCACTTT
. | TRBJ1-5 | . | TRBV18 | CASSTGGIGQPQHF | TGTGCCAGCTCAACCGGCGGTATAGGGCAGCCCCAGCATTTT
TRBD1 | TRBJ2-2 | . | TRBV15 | CATSRVKQGAGELFF | TGTGCCACCAGCAGAGTAAAACAGGGGGCCGGGGAGCTGTTTTTT
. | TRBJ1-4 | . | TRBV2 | CASSPRTTNEKLFF | TGTGCCAGCAGTCCGCGAACAACTAATGAAAAACTGTTTTTT
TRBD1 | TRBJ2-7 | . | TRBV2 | CASSYTGQGGGEQYF | TGTGCCAGCAGTTACACGGGACAGGGAGGGGGCGAGCAGTACTTC
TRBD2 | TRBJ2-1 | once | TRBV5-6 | CASSGGLAGEQFF | TGTGCCAGCAGCGGGGGACTAGCGGGGGAGCAGTTCTTC
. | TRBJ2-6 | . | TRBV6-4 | CASGRSSGANVLTF | TGTGCCAGCGGACGGAGCTCTGGGGCCAACGTCCTGACTTTC
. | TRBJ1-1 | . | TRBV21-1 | CASSKDGLRDRGLGTEAFF | TGTGCCAGCAGCAAAGATGGACTCCGGGACAGGGGGTTGGGAACTGAAGCTTTCTTT
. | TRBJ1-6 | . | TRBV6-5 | CASREGGSPLHF | TGTGCCAGCAGAGAGGGGGGGTCACCCCTCCACTTT
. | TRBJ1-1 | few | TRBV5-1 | CASSSRAYMNTEAFF | TGCGCCAGCAGTTCCCGGGCGTACATGAACACTGAAGCTTTCTTT
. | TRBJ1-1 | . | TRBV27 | CASSLEGRDTEAFF | TGTGCCAGCAGTTTGGAGGGTCGGGACACTGAAGCTTTCTTT
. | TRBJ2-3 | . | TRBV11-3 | CASSLTSGGLTDTQYF | TGTGCCAGCAGCTTAACATCTGGGGGCCTCACAGATACGCAGTATTTT
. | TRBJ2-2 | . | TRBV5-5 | CASSPRGANTGELFF | TGTGCCAGCAGTCCAAGGGGAGCGAACACCGGGGAGCTGTTTTTT
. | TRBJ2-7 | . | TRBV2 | CASSGGLRGYEQYF | TGTGCCAGCAGTGGGGGGCTCAGGGGCTACGAGCAGTACTTC
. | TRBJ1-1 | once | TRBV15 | CATRPNYREYTEAFF | TGTGCCACCAGACCTAATTACAGGGAGTACACTGAAGCTTTCTTT
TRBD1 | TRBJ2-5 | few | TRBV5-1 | CASSVGTAAETQYF | TGCGCCAGCAGCGTTGGGACAGCCGCCGAGACCCAGTACTTC
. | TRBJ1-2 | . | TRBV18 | CASSPGVGVNYGYTF | TGTGCCAGCTCACCAGGTGTAGGCGTTAACTATGGCTACACCTTC
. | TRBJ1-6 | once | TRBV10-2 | CASSESWSPLHF | TGCGCCAGCAGTGAGTCCTGGTCACCCCTCCACTTT
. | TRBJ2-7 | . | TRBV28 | CASSLRIQGGVYEQYF | TGTGCCAGCAGCTTACGGATACAGGGGGGGGTATACGAGCAGTACTTC
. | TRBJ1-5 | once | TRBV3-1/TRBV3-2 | CASSQGRGAGQPQHF | TGTGCCAGCAGCCAAGGGCGGGGTGCGGGGCAGCCCCAGCATTTT
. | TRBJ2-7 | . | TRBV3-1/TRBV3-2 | CASSQAIKGAYEQYF | TGTGCCAGCAGCCAAGCTATTAAGGGGGCCTACGAGCAGTACTTC
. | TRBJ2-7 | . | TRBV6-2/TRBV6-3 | CASSYPSTSSEQYF | TGTGCCAGCAGTTACCCCTCAACCTCGAGCGAGCAGTACTTC
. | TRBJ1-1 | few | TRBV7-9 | CASSLTGGTEAFF | TGTGCCAGCAGCTTAACGGGGGGCACTGAAGCTTTCTTT
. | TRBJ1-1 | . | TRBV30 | CAWDGQMNTEAFF | TGTGCCTGGGATGGACAGATGAACACTGAAGCTTTCTTT
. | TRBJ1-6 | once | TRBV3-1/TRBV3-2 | CASSAGHSGSSPLHF | TGTGCCAGCAGCGCGGGCCATAGTGGTAGTTCACCCCTCCACTTT
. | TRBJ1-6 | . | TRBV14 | CASSRLSSYNSPLHF | TGTGCCAGCAGCCGCCTTAGCTCCTATAATTCACCCCTCCACTTT
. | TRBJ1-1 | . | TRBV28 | CASSLGHLSEAFF | TGTGCCAGCAGTTTAGGGCATCTTTCCGAAGCTTTCTTT
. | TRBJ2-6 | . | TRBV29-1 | CSVDESSGANVLTF | TGCAGCGTTGACGAGAGCTCTGGGGCCAACGTCCTGACTTTC
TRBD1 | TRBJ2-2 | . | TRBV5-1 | CASSPWTGSAGELFF | TGCGCCAGCAGCCCTTGGACAGGGTCCGCCGGGGAGCTGTTTTTT
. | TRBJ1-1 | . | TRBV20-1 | CSARRAEAFF | TGCAGTGCTAGACGGGCCGAAGCTTTCTTT
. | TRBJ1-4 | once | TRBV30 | CAWSTPGLKREKLFF | TGTGCCTGGAGTACACCGGGACTCAAGCGGGAAAAACTGTTTTTT
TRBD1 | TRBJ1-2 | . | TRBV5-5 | CASSSRGTENYGYTF | TGTGCCAGCAGCTCCCGTGGGACAGAGAACTATGGCTACACCTTC
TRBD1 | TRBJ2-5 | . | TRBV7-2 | CASSYSGTGQETQYF | TGTGCCAGCAGCTACTCCGGGACAGGACAAGAGACCCAGTACTTC
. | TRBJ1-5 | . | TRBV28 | CASSQQRQPQHF | TGTGCCAGCAGTCAACAGCGCCAGCCCCAGCATTTT
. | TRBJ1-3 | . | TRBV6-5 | CASSYSRWRRDTIYF | TGTGCCAGCAGTTACTCACGTTGGAGGAGGGACACCATATATTTT
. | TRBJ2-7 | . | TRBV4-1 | CASSQALDYEQYF | TGCGCCAGCAGCCAAGCCTTGGACTACGAGCAGTACTTC
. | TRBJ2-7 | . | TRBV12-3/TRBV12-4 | CASSLLGEQYF | TGTGCCAGCAGTTTGTTAGGGGAGCAGTACTTC
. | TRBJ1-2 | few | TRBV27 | CASSFGFSPRDGYTF | TGTGCCAGCAGTTTTGGGTTTAGCCCGAGGGATGGCTACACCTTC
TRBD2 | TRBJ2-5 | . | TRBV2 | CASSGLAAQETQYF | TGTGCCAGCAGTGGACTAGCGGCACAAGAGACCCAGTACTTC
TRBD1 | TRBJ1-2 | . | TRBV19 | CASRDRENYGYTF | TGTGCCAGTAGGGACAGGGAAAACTATGGCTACACCTTC
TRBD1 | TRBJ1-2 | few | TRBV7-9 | CASSFNRRGLGDGYTF | TGTGCCAGCAGCTTCAACCGTAGGGGGCTAGGGGATGGCTACACCTTC